This T cell receptor (beta chain) stems from a study of identifying expanded T cells in peripheral blood (dated by TCRdb to the late 2010s). With respect to the entire study: Technical replicates were generated by sequencing separate aliquots of the same genomic DNA pool, and four replicates were compared pairwise.

No immune events such as infections were documented for the healthy donors during the collection period. Blood repertoires from healthy donors were used as a training cohort for calibrating time-dependent variance in a beta-binomial model of differential abundance of T-cell clones. The training cohort comprised approximately 10 healthy donors, 3 female and 7 male. The donors were between about 25 and 65 years old, with an average age of 43 years. Whole blood from each healthy donor was obtained from a commercial supplier and was collected at three time points around 13 days apart. Genomic DNA was extracted from unsorted whole blood for immunosequencing. A word on this clone: The specificity of this receptor is unknown. Per-nucleotide qualities are absent, and no much larger clonotype sits a single base away.

What the authors observed across the whole study: About 1.3 differentially abundant clones were flagged by the binomial model between technical replicates, whereas about 17 and 20 were flagged over around two weeks and four weeks, respectively. For all healthy donors, the variance in clone template counts between approximately 2-week samples rose significantly as total template count increased. The beta-binomial model significantly reduced the number of clones called differentially abundant and the false-positive rate across all healthy-donor time intervals. It was expected by the authors that biological variance in healthy repertoires might increase further over much longer intervals, such as months to years.

From the germline V gene (reference sequence), CDR1 is MNHNY and CDR2 is SVGAGI. V lost 6 bases and J lost 7 bases, and the count of bases not matched to a germline gene is 9. The CDR3 covers 15 residues, taking in both the cysteine and the phenylalanine. The DNA shown is the 45-base CDR3, in frame from base 1. TCRbeta CDR3 regions were profiled with the immunoSEQ Assay using bias-controlled multiplex PCR amplification of genomic DNA. The published analysis was carried out like this. The absolute abundance of each unique TCRbeta CDR3 region was quantified after sequences were collapsed and filtered. Differential abundance was tested with two models: a binomial (Fisher-equivalent) model and a beta-binomial model that adds time-dependent variance fitted from healthy donors. Clones with fewer than 5 combined templates were excluded, and clones with Benjamini-Hochberg FDR below 0.01 were called differentially abundant. The form v = (b*log(k)+a)^2 was used to model beta-binomial variance as a function of total template count across the two samples. TCRdb provides this immuneACCESS table in a form limited to in-frame rearrangements. Some clones are lacking; in checked studies, under half of them reflect an unresolved V gene, and why the rest are absent is not known. Clone size and the V and J calls come from that table; the DNA yielded D and trimming. Within this sample are approximately 80,000 clones, with approximately 84% of them counted one time only. About 17% of the sample is in the top ten clones.

The V and J genes are TRBV6-6 and TRBJ2-1, and 10 junctional nucleotides match TRBD2. The receptor was derived from a person aged 18 to 70 in good health. The specimen sequenced was blood. The base sequence is TGTGCCAGCAGCCATGGGACTAGCGACACTAATGAGCAGTTCTTC. Translation gives CASSHGTSDTNEQFF.